This T cell receptor (beta chain) was obtained from a study of control samples from healthy donors and cancer patients (dated by TCRdb to 2018 to 2021). The germline ends are 16 bases apart after V is trimmed by 11 bases and J by 5 bases. The CDR3 has 12 amino acids, counting the end cysteine and phenylalanine. Only the CDR3 part of the read is kept: 36 bases, read in frame from the first base. The germline V gene specifies MNHEY as CDR1 and SVGAGI as CDR2. Comment on this clone: Its antigen is still unknown. Base-call qualities are not available, and no considerably larger clone is one nucleotide away.

The library was prepared using the immunoSEQ multiplex PCR assay. TCRdb provides this immuneACCESS table in a form limited to in-frame rearrangements. Some clones are lacking; in checked studies, under half of them reflect an unresolved V gene, and why the rest are absent is not known. Counted in this sample were about 130,000 clones; about 93% of them appeared once. The top ten hold 14% of the sample. The rearranged chain carries TRBV6-5 and TRBJ2-7, with TRBD1 as a weak D call on 5 bases. What was sequenced was PBMCs. This sequence originates from a man aged 55 to 70 with colorectal cancer. The nucleotides are TGTGCCTCGAAGGCAGGGCTCCACGAGCAGTACTTC. Its product reads: CASKAGLHEQYF.